This T cell receptor (beta chain) was recovered during a study of blood T cell repertoires in COVID-19. V was clipped by 2 bases and J by 1 base, with 15 bases between them. Germline V CDR1 and CDR2: GTSNPN, SVGIG (reference sequence). This CDR3 is 16 amino acids long. In the original analysis: Reference gene primer amplification gave nucleated cell count estimates. The repertoire was sequenced with immunoSEQ multiplex PCR; TCRdb's copy has only in-frame clones and lacks some. V and J calls and clone size follow that table, whereas D and trimming were derived from the DNA. This sample yields about 280,000 clones, of which 75% to 90% are seen a single time; roughly 2.2% belongs to the top ten.

Input material: peripheral blood. The chain employs TRBV30 and TRBJ1-5; perhaps TRBD1 as D (5 bases). This sequence was found in a man aged 50 or older with acute or convalescent COVID-19. This CDR3 reads CAWSWSGGGSNQPQHF. The CDR3 DNA follows: TGTGCCTGGAGTTGGTCCGGGGGAGGCAGCAATCAGCCCCAGCATTTT.